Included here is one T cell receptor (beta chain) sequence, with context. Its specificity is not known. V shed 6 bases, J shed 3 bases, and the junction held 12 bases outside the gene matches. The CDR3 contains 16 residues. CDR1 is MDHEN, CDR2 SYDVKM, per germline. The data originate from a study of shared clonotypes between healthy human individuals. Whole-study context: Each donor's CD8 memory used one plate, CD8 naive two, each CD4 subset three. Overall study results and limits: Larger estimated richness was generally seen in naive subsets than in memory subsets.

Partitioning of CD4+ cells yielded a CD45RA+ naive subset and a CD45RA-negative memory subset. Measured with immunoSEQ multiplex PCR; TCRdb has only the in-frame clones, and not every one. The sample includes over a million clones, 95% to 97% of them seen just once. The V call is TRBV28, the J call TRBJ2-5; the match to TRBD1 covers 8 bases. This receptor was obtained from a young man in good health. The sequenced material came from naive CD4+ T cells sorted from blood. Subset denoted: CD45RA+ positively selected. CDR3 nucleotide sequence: TGTGCCAGCAGGAAAAGAGGACAGGGTTGGGAAGAGACCCAGTACTTC. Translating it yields CASRKRGQGWEETQYF.